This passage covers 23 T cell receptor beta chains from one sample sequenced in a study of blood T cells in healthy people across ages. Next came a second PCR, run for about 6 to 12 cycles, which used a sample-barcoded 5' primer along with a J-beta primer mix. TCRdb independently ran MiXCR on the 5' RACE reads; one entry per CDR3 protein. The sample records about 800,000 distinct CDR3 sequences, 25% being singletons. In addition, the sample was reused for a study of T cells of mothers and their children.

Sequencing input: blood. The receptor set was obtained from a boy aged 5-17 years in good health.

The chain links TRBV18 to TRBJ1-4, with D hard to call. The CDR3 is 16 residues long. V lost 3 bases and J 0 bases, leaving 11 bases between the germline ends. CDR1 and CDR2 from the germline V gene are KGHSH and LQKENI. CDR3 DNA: TGTGCCAGCTCACCGGCCGGGCAGCCAACTAATGAAAAACTGTTTTTT. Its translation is CASSPAGQPTNEKLFF.

The CDR3 loop is CASSYTRETQYF. As DNA, the CDR3 is TGTGCCAGCAGCTACACTCGAGAGACCCAGTACTTC. J is TRBJ2-5 and V is TRBV7-2; D is unclear. Germline CDR1 SGHTA, CDR2 FQGNSA. This CDR3 has 12 residues. Deletions cut 4 bases from V and 4 bases from J, with 7 bases between.

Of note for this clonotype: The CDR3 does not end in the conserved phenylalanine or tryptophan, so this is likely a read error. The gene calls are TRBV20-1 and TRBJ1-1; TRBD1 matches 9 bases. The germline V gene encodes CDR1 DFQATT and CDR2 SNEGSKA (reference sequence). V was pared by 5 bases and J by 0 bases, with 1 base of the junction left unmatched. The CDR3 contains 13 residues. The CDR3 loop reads CSAWTGVNTEAFL. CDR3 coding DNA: TGCAGTGCTTGGACAGGGGTGAACACTGAAGCTTTCCTT.

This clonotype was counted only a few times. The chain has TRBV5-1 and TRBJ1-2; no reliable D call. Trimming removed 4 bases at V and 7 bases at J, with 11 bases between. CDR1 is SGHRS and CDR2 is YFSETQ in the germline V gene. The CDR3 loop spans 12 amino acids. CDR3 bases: TGCGCCAGCAGCCCTCTTGGTGGTGGCTACACCTTC. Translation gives CASSPLGGGYTF.

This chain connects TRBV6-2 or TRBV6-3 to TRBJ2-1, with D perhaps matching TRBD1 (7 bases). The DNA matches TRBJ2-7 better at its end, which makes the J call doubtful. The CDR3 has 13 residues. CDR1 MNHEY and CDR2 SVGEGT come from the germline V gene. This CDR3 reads CASSSQGGYEQYF. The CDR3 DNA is TGTGCCAGCAGTTCTCAGGGGGGCTACGAGCAGTACTTC.

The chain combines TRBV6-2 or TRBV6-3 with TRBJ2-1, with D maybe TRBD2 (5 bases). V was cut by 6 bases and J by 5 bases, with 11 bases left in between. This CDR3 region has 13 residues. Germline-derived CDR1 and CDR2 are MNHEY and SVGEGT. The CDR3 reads CASSLGVHNEQFF. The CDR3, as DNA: TGTGCCAGCAGCCTCGGGGTCCACAATGAGCAGTTCTTC.

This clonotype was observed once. The CDR3 is CAISDGQGGYGYTF. In nucleotides, the CDR3 is TGTGCCATCAGTGATGGGCAGGGCGGCTATGGCTACACCTTC. The chain is built from TRBV10-3 and TRBJ1-2; D possibly corresponds to TRBD1 (5 bases). V lost 3 bases to trimming and J lost 4 bases, with 12 bases between them. The CDR3 covers 14 residues. CDR1 is ENHRY and CDR2 is SYGVKD in the germline V gene.

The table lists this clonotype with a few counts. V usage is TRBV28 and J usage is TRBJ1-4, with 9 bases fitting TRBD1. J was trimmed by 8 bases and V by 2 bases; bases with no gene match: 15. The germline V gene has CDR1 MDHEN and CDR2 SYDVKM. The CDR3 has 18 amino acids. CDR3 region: CASSLTGGAKNRVEKLFF. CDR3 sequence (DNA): TGTGCCAGCAGTTTAACAGGGGGCGCAAAAAATAGGGTAGAAAAACTGTTTTTT.

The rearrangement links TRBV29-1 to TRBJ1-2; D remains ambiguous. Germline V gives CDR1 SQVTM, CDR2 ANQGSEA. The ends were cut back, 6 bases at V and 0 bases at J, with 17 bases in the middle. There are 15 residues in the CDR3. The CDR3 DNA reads TGCAGCGTGGAAACGGCCGGGAGCGCTAACTATGGCTACACCTTC. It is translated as CSVETAGSANYGYTF.

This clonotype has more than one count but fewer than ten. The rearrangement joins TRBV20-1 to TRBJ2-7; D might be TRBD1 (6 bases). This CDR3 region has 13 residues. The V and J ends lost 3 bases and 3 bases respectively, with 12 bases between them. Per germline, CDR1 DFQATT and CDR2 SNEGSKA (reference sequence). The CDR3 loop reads CSARGDTDYEQYF. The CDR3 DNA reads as TGCAGTGCTAGGGGGGACACCGACTACGAGCAGTACTTC.

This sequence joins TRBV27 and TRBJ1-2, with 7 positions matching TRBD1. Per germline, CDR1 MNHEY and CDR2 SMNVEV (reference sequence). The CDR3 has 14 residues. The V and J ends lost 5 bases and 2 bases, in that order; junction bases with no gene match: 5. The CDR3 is CASSPRGLNYGYTF. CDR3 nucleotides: TGTGCCAGCAGTCCCAGGGGGTTGAACTATGGCTACACCTTC.

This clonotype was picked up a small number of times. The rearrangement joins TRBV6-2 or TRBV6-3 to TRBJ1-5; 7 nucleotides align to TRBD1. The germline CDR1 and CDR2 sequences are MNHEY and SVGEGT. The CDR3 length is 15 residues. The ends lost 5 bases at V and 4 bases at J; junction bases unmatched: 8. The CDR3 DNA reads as TGTGCCAGCAGTGAGAGACAGGGACGAAATCAGCCCCAGCATTTT. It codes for CASSERQGRNQPQHF.

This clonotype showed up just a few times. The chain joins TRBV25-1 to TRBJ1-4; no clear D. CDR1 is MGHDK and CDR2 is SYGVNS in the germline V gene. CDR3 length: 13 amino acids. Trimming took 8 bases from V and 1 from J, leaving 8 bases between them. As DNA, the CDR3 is TGTGCCAGCGTCGGGCGAACTAATGAAAAACTGTTTTTT. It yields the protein CASVGRTNEKLFF.

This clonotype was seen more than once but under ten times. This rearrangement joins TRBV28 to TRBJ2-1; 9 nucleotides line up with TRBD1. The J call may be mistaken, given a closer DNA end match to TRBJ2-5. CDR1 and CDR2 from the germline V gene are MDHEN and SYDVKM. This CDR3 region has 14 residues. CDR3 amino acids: CASNPATGGETQYF. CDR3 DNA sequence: TGTGCCAGCAACCCCGCGACAGGGGGAGAGACCCAGTACTTC.

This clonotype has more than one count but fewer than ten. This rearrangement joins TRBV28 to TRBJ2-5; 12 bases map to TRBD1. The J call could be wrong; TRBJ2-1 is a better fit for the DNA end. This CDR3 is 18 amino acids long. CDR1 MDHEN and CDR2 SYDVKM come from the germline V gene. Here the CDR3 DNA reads TGTGCCAGCAGTTTCGTTCTTGCACGGGACAGGGGGCTTGATGAGCAGTTCTTC. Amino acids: CASSFVLARDRGLDEQFF.

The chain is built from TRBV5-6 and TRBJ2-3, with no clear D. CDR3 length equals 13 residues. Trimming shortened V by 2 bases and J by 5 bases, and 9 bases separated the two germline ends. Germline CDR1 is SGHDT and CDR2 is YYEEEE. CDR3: CASSFDTEDTQYF. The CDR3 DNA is TGTGCCAGCAGCTTCGACACGGAAGATACGCAGTATTTT.

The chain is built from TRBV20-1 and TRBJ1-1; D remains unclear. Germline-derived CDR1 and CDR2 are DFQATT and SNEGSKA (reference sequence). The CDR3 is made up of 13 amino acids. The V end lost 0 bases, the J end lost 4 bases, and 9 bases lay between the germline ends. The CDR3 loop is CSARDGEFTEAFF. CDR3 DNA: TGCAGTGCTAGAGACGGGGAATTCACTGAAGCTTTCTTT.

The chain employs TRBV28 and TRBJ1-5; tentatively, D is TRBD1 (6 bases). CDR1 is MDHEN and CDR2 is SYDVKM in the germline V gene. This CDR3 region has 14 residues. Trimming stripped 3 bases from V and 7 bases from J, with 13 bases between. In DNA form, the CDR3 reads TGTGCCAGCAGTTTCCCGGGGGCGAGGCAGCCCCAGCATTTT. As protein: CASSFPGARQPQHF.

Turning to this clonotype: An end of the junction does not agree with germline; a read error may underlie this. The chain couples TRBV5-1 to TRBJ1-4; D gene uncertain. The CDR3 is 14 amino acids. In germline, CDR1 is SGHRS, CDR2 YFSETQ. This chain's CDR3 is CASSLGQANEKLFF. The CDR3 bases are TGTGCCAGCAGCTTAGGGCAGGCTAATGAAAAACTGTTTTTT.

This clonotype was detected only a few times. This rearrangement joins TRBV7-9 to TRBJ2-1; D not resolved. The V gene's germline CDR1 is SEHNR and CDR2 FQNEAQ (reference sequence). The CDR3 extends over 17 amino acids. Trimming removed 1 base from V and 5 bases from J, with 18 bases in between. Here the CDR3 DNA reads TGTGCCAGCAGCTTAGTATCATTGTCAACCCCGAACAATGAGCAGTTCTTC. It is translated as CASSLVSLSTPNNEQFF.

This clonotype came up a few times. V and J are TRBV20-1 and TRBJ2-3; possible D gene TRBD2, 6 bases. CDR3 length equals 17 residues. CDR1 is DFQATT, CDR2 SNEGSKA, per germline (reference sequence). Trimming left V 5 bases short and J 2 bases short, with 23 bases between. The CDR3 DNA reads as TGCAGTGCTCCGGATGCGGGGCCCCGAACTGACACAGATACGCAGTATTTT. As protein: CSAPDAGPRTDTDTQYF.

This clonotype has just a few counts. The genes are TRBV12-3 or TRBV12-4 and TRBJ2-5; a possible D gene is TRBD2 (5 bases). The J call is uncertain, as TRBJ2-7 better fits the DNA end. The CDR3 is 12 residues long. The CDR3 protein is CAIGDLGNEQYF. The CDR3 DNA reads TGTGCCATCGGGGATCTGGGGAACGAGCAGTACTTC.

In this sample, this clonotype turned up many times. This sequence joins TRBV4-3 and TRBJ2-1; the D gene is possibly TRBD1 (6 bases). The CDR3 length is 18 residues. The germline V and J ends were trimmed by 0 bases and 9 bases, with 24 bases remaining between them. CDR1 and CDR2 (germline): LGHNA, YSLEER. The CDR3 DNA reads TGCGCCAGCAGCCAAGATGACCTCGGCTGGGGGCCTCCTAGTGAGCAGTTCTTC. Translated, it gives CASSQDDLGWGPPSEQFF.